Listed here are 26 T cell receptor beta chains from one sample, sequenced in a study of tumor-infiltrating lymphocytes in localized non-small cell lung cancer (dated by TCRdb to 2020 to 2022). Receptor amplification or capture employed the immunoSEQ multiplex PCR assay. What TCRdb holds here is the immuneACCESS table cut down to in-frame rearrangements. Part of the clones is not present; checked against another copy, under half of the missing clones reflect an unresolved V gene, and the others are unexplained. For this sample the table gives about 18,000 clones, of which around 72% were detected only once. The top ten clonotypes cover around 5% of the sample. The specimen was lung tumor tissue. These receptors were obtained from a human donor with non-small cell lung cancer.

The genes are TRBV7-8 and TRBJ1-4; D is ambiguous. The CDR3 has 13 residues. The germline CDR1 and CDR2 sequences are SGHVS and FQNEAQ. V lost 0 bases and J lost 1, with 0 bases in between. CDR3: CASSLATNEKLFF. The CDR3 DNA reads TGTGCCAGCAGCTTAGCAACTAATGAAAAACTGTTTTTT.

The chain combines TRBV7-9 with TRBJ2-5, with D perhaps given as TRBD1 or TRBD2 (5 bases each). The CDR3 loop spans 14 amino acids. V lost 5 bases and J 5 bases, leaving 15 bases between the germline ends. Germline CDR1 is SEHNR and CDR2 is FQNEAQ (reference sequence). Here the CDR3 reads CASSPGARGETQYF. CDR3 DNA: TGTGCCAGCAGCCCTGGGGCCAGAGGGGAGACCCAGTACTTC. Looking up the rest from reference TRBV7-9 and TRBJ2-5 gives the full variable domain: DTGVSQNPRHKITKRGQNVTFRCDPISEHNRLYWYRQTLGQGPEFLTYFQNEAQLEKSRLLSDRFSAERPKGSFSTLEIQRTEQGDSAMYLCASSPGARGETQYFGPGTRLLVL.

This clone was observed once. The chain carries TRBV5-1 and TRBJ1-3; D gene ambiguous. This CDR3 contains 15 residues. Germline CDR1 reads SGHRS; CDR2 reads YFSETQ. Trimming pared 0 bases from V and 1 base from J, leaving 8 bases between. CDR3 loop: CASSLAAGSGNTIYF. CDR3 coding DNA: TGCGCCAGCAGCTTGGCGGCAGGTTCTGGAAACACCATATATTTT.

This CDR3 is CASSLGLRESGYEQYF. The DNA for the CDR3 is TGTGCCAGCAGCTTAGGTCTTAGGGAATCTGGGTACGAGCAGTACTTC. V and J are TRBV7-3 and TRBJ2-7; D is ambiguous. Per the germline V gene, CDR1 is SGHTA and CDR2 is FQGTGA. V was shortened by 2 bases and J by 4 bases, with 18 bases between the two germline ends. The CDR3 has 16 amino acids.

This sequence joins TRBV9 and TRBJ1-6, with D hard to call. Between the trimmed V and J ends, which lost 0 bases and 8 bases, there was a span of 18 bases. CDR3 size: 17 residues. The germline V gene has CDR1 SGDLS and CDR2 YYNGEE. This CDR3 is CASSVGSGLYGYSPLHF. DNA of the CDR3: TGTGCCAGCAGCGTAGGCTCAGGCCTTTACGGGTATTCACCCCTCCACTTT. Combining the CDR3 with reference TRBV9 and TRBJ1-6 gives the whole variable domain DSGVTQTPKHLITATGQRVTLRCSPRSGDLSVYWYQQSLDQGLQFLIQYYNGEERAKGNILERFSAQQFPDLHSELNLSSLELGDSALYFCASSVGSGLYGYSPLHFGNGTRLTVT.

The V gene is TRBV6-6, the J gene TRBJ2-1, with D possibly TRBD1 on 5 matching bases. Per the germline V gene, CDR1 is MNHNY and CDR2 is SVGAGI (reference sequence). The CDR3 covers 13 residues. Trimming took off 3 bases at V and 6 bases at J, with 9 bases between the two ends. The CDR3 is CASSYFQGNEQFF. The CDR3 coding sequence is TGTGCCAGCAGTTATTTCCAGGGCAATGAGCAGTTCTTC.

The chain recombines TRBV5-1 with TRBJ2-1, with D unresolved. Germline V gene sequence: CDR1 SGHRS, CDR2 YFSETQ. V shed 1 base and J shed 6 bases, with 11 bases lying between them. The CDR3 totals 14 residues. The CDR3: CASSLQGSSNEQFF. In DNA form, the CDR3 reads TGCGCCAGCAGCTTGCAAGGCAGCTCCAATGAGCAGTTCTTC.

The V gene is TRBV5-6, the J gene TRBJ2-4; D uncertain. The CDR3 totals 16 residues. The germline CDR1 and CDR2 sequences are SGHDT and YYEEEE. V was shortened by 0 bases and J by 0 bases, with 10 bases between the two germline ends. The CDR3, as DNA: TGTGCCAGCAGCTTGGACTGGGGATTAGCCAAAAACATTCAGTACTTC. It is translated as CASSLDWGLAKNIQYF.

This chain uses TRBV7-9 with TRBJ1-4, with TRBD1 matching 12 bases. This CDR3 has 15 residues. V lost 6 bases to trimming and J lost 8 bases; unmatched junction nucleotides: 7. Germline CDR1 and CDR2: SEHNR and FQNEAQ (reference sequence). The CDR3 DNA reads TGTGCCAGCAGTGAAACCGGGACAGGGGGCGAAAAACTGTTTTTT. Translated: CASSETGTGGEKLFF. Together with reference TRBV7-9 and TRBJ1-4, the CDR3 gives the full variable domain: DTGVSQNPRHKITKRGQNVTFRCDPISEHNRLYWYRQTLGQGPEFLTYFQNEAQLEKSRLLSDRFSAERPKGSFSTLEIQRTEQGDSAMYLCASSETGTGGEKLFFGSGTQLSVL.

The chain links TRBV4-2 to TRBJ2-3; no reliable D call. This CDR3 has 16 residues. CDR1 and CDR2 (germline): LGHNA, YNFKEQ. Trimming left V 0 bases short and J 1 base short, with 11 bases between. The CDR3 DNA is TGTGCCAGCAGCCAAGACCCCGGGTTTCGCACAGATACGCAGTATTTT. It codes for CASSQDPGFRTDTQYF.

The V and J genes are TRBV20-1 and TRBJ2-3; D uncertain. The CDR3 loop spans 11 amino acids. Deletions cut 8 bases from V and 4 bases from J, with 10 bases between. The germline V gene encodes CDR1 DFQATT and CDR2 SNEGSKA (reference sequence). The CDR3 reads CSTRLADTQYF. In nucleotides, the CDR3 is TGCAGTACTCGGTTAGCAGATACGCAGTATTTT.

The J gene is TRBJ1-3, the V gene TRBV11-3, with no clear D. The germline V gene encodes CDR1 SGHNT and CDR2 YENEEA. The CDR3 contains 13 residues. The V end lost 8 bases, the J end lost 4 bases, and 12 bases lay between the germline ends. The CDR3 loop reads CASRESGGNTIYF. As DNA, the CDR3 is TGTGCCAGCCGGGAGTCCGGAGGAAACACCATATATTTT.

The chain is built from TRBV7-8 and TRBJ2-6; TRBD2 might be the D (6 bases). There are 21 residues in the CDR3. The germline V and J ends were trimmed by 6 bases and 1 base, with 28 bases remaining between them. CDR1 and CDR2 from the germline V gene are SGHVS and FQNEAQ. The CDR3 coding sequence is TGTGCCAGCAGTCGATTAAGGGTAACCGGGAGTTCCGGGTCTGGGGCCAACGTCCTGACTTTC. Encoded protein: CASSRLRVTGSSGSGANVLTF. Full variable domain (missing parts from reference TRBV7-8 and TRBJ2-6): GAGVSQSPRYKVAKRGQDVALRCDPISGHVSLFWYQQALGQGPEFLTYFQNEAQLDKSGLPSDRFFAERPEGSVSTLKIQRTQQEDSAVYLCASSRLRVTGSSGSGANVLTFGAGSRLTVL.

The rearrangement uses TRBV9 and TRBJ2-3; tentatively, D is TRBD1 (5 bases). CDR3 size: 18 residues. Looked up from germline, CDR1 is SGDLS and CDR2 is YYNGEE. The V gene lost 0 bases and the J gene lost 0 bases, with 17 bases spanning the gap. The DNA of the CDR3 is TGTGCCAGCAGCGTAGTGTGGGGCCCGTACAGAAGCACAGATACGCAGTATTTT. Its protein product is CASSVVWGPYRSTDTQYF.

V usage is TRBV15 and J usage is TRBJ2-5; D not resolved. This CDR3 contains 13 residues. Deletions cut 5 bases from V and 5 bases from J, with 12 bases between. Germline V CDR1 and CDR2: LNHNV, YYDKDF (reference sequence). As DNA, the CDR3 is TGTGCCACCAGCCGGACCTTTGTTGAGACCCAGTACTTC. It yields the protein CATSRTFVETQYF.

This clone was counted a single time. The gene calls are TRBV7-2 and TRBJ2-3; D is uncertain. V dropped 4 bases and J dropped 6 bases, with 11 bases sitting between them. Germline loops: CDR1 SGHTA, CDR2 FQGNSA. The CDR3 covers 13 residues. CDR3 sequence: CASSSPGPDTQYF. CDR3 nucleotides: TGTGCCAGCAGCTCCCCAGGCCCTGATACGCAGTATTTT.

The rearrangement uses TRBV28 and TRBJ2-7, with a weak D call TRBD1 (6 bases). The CDR3 spans 15 residues. The germline CDR1 and CDR2 sequences are MDHEN and SYDVKM. Trimming shortened V by 5 bases and J by 0 bases, and 14 bases separated the two germline ends. This CDR3 reads CASSRNRENSYEQYF. In nucleotides, the CDR3 is TGTGCCAGCAGTAGGAACAGGGAAAACTCCTACGAGCAGTACTTC.

The V gene is TRBV7-2, the J gene TRBJ2-7, with D perhaps matching TRBD2 (5 bases). CDR1 is SGHTA, CDR2 FQGNSA, per germline. This CDR3 is built from 15 residues. Trimming stripped 3 bases from V and 2 bases from J, with 14 bases between. CDR3 bases: TGTGCCAGCAGCTTCCTAGCCCTCGAGCCCTACGAGCAGTACTTC. Amino acid sequence: CASSFLALEPYEQYF.

The chain employs TRBV11-2 and TRBJ2-5; D may be TRBD1 (6 bases). Judging by the DNA end, TRBJ2-7 fits better; the J call may be wrong. Germline CDR1 reads SGHAT; CDR2 reads FQNNGV. This CDR3 contains 15 residues. The CDR3 protein is CASSLKTGYSYEQYF. DNA for the CDR3: TGTGCCAGCAGCTTAAAAACAGGGTACTCCTACGAGCAGTACTTC.

This chain connects TRBV28 to TRBJ1-1; no clear D gene. Looked up from germline, CDR1 is MDHEN and CDR2 is SYDVKM. The CDR3 loop spans 13 amino acids. With 7 bases removed from V and 9 bases from J, the gap between germline ends came to 18 bases. The CDR3 nucleotides are TGTGCCAGCATCCTGGCCTGGCCCCCAAAAGCTTTCTTT. It translates to CASILAWPPKAFF.

The genes are TRBV5-1 and TRBJ1-2; possible D gene TRBD1, 6 bases. V was shortened by 4 bases and J by 4 bases, with 14 bases between the two germline ends. The CDR3 is 14 residues long. The germline V gene encodes CDR1 SGHRS and CDR2 YFSETQ. CDR3 loop: CASSLQGTSYGYTF. CDR3 DNA sequence: TGCGCCAGCAGCCTTCAGGGGACAAGCTATGGCTACACCTTC.

This clone showed up just once. The J gene is TRBJ2-5, the V gene TRBV7-2; D perhaps matches TRBD1 (6 bases). Germline V CDR1 and CDR2: SGHTA, FQGNSA. CDR3 length: 13 residues. Trimming cost V 6 bases and J 5 bases, with 13 bases left between them. The CDR3 sequence: CASSTGMWETQYF. DNA for the CDR3: TGTGCCAGCAGTACAGGGATGTGGGAGACCCAGTACTTC. Full variable domain (missing parts from reference TRBV7-2 and TRBJ2-5): GAGVSQSPSNKVTEKGKDVELRCDPISGHTALYWYRQSLGQGLEFLIYFQGNSAPDKSGLPSDRFSAERTGGSVSTLTIQRTQQEDSAVYLCASSTGMWETQYFGPGTRLLVL.

By share, this clone ranks as medium-sized (0.01 to 0.1%). The CDR3 reads CSTIRGADTQYF. The CDR3 nucleotides read TGCAGCACCATAAGAGGGGCAGATACGCAGTATTTT. The gene calls are TRBV29-1 and TRBJ2-3, with D perhaps given as TRBD1 or TRBD2 (5 bases each). Germline-derived CDR1 and CDR2 are SQVTM and ANQGSEA. The CDR3 is made up of 12 amino acids. V was clipped by 8 bases and J by 4 bases, with 13 bases between them.

The V and J genes are TRBV7-3 and TRBJ1-5; D unclear. Germline CDR1 reads SGHTA; CDR2 reads FQGTGA. Trimming removed 10 bases at V and 9 bases at J, with 7 bases between. The length of the CDR3 is 9 residues. The CDR3 DNA sequence: TGTGCCAACCGCCCGCCCCAGCATTTT. This translates into CANRPPQHF.

The CDR3 is CASSQVTGLAGNSYEQYF. CDR3 coding DNA: TGTGCCAGCAGCCAAGTAACGGGGCTAGCGGGGAACTCCTACGAGCAGTACTTC. V gene TRBV4-2 combines with J gene TRBJ2-7; 9 bases are a match to TRBD2. Germline values: CDR1 LGHNA, CDR2 YNFKEQ. The CDR3 length is 18 residues. J gave up 0 bases and V 1 base, and 10 bases lay outside the gene matches.

The V gene is TRBV7-6, the J gene TRBJ2-1, with 11 bases that match TRBD2. Per germline, CDR1 SGHVS and CDR2 FNYEAQ. The CDR3 contains 16 residues. V lost 4 bases, J lost 4 bases, and 6 bases stayed unmatched. The CDR3 region has the DNA TGTGCCAGCAGCTCATCCGTAGCGGGAGGGTACAATGAGCAGTTCTTC. Translation: CASSSSVAGGYNEQFF.